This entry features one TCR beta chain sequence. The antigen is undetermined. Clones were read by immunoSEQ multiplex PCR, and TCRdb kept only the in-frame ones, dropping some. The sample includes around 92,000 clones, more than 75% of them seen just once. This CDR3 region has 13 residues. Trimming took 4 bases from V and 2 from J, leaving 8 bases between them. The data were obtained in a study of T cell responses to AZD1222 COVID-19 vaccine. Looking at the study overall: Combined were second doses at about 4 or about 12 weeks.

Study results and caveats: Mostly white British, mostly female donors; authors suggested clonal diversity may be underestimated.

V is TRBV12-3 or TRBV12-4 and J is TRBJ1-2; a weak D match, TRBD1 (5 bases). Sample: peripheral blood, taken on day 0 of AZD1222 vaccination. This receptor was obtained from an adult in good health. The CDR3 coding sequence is TGTGCCAGCAGTTGGAGGGGAAACTATGGCTACACCTTC. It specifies CASSWRGNYGYTF.